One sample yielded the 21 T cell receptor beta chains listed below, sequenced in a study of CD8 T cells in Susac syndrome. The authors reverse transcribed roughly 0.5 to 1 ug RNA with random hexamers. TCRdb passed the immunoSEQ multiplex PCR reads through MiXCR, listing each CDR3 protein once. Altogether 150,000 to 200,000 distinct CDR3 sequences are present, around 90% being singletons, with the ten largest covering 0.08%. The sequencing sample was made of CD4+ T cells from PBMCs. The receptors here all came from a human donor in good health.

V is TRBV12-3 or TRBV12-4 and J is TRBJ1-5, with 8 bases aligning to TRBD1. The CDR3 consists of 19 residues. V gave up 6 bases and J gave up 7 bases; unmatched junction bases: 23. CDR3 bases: TGTGCCAGCAGCCGTCGTCCAGGGGGCGAAGTCGGGCTAGCCCAGCCCCAGCATTTT. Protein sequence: CASSRRPGGEVGLAQPQHF.

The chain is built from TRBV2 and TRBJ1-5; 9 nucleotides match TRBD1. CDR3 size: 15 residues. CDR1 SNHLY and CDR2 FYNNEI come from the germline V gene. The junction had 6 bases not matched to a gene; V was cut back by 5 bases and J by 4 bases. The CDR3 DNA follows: TGTGCCAGCAGTAGGGACAGGGACCTGAATCAGCCCCAGCATTTT. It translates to CASSRDRDLNQPQHF.

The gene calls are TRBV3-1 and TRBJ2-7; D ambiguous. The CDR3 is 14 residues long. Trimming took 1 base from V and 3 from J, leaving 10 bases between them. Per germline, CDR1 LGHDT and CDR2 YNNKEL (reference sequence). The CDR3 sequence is CASSQGTGDYEQYF. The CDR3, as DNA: TGTGCCAGCAGCCAAGGTACTGGGGACTACGAGCAGTACTTC.

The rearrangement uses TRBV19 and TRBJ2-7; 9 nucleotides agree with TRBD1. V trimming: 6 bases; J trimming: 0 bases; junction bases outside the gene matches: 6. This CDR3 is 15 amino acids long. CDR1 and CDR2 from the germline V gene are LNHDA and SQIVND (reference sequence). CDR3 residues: CASREGQGSSYEQYF. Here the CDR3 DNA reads TGTGCCAGTAGGGAAGGACAGGGGAGCTCCTACGAGCAGTACTTC.

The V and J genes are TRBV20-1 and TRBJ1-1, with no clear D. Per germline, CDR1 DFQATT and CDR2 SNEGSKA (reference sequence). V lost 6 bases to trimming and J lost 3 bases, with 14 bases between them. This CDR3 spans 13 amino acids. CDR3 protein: CSADDAADTEAFF. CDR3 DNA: TGCAGTGCGGATGACGCCGCCGACACTGAAGCTTTCTTT.

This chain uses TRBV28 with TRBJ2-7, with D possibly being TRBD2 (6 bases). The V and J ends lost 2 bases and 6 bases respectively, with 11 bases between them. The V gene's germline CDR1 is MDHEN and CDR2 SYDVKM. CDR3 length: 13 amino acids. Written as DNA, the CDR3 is TGTGCCAGCAGTTTAGCGGGGAAGGGCGAGCAGTACTTC. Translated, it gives CASSLAGKGEQYF. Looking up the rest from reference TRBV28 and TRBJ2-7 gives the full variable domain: DVKVTQSSRYLVKRTGEKVFLECVQDMDHENMFWYRQDPGLGLRLIYFSYDVKMKEKGDIPEGYSVSREKKERFSLILESASTNQTSMYLCASSLAGKGEQYFGPGTRLTVT.

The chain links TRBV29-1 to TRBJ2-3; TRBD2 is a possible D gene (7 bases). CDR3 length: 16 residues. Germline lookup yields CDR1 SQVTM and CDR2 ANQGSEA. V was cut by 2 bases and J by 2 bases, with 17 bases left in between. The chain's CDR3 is CSVESWAGASTDTQYF. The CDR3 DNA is TGCAGCGTTGAATCCTGGGCGGGGGCCTCCACAGATACGCAGTATTTT.

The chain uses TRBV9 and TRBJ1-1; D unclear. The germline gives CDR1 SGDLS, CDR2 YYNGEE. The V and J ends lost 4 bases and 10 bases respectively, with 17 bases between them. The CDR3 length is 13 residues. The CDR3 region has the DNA TGTGCCAGCAGCCCTACGGGCAGAGTTGGAGCTTTCTTT. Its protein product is CASSPTGRVGAFF.

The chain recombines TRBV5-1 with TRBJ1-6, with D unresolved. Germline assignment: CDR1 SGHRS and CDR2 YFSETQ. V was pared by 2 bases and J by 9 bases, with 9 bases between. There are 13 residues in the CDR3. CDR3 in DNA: TGCGCCAGCAGCTTCGGGCAGGCTTCACCCCTCCACTTT. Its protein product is CASSFGQASPLHF.

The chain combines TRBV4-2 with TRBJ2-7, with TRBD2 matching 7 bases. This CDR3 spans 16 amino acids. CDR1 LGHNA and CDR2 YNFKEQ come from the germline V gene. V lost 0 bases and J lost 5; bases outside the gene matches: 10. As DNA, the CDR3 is TGTGCCAGCAGCCAAGAATATGAGGGAGGGCCAAACGAGCAGTACTTC. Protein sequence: CASSQEYEGGPNEQYF.

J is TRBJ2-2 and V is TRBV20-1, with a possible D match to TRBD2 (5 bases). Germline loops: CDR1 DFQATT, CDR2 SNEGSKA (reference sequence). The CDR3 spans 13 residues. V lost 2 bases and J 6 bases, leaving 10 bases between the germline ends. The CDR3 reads CSARKGGSGELFF. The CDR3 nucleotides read TGCAGTGCTAGAAAAGGAGGATCCGGGGAGCTGTTTTTT.

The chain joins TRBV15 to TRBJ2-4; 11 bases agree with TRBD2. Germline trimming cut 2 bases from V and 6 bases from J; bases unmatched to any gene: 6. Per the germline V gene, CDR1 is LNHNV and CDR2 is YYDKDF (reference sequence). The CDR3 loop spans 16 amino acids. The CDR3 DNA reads TGTGCCACCAGCAGATCGCTAGCGGGGGGTACAAACATTCAGTACTTC. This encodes CATSRSLAGGTNIQYF.

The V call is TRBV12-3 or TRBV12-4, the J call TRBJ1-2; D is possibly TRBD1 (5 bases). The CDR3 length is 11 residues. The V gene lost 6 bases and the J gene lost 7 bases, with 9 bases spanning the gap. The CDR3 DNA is TGTGCCAGCAGCCTAGGGGTTGGCTACACCTTC. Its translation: CASSLGVGYTF.

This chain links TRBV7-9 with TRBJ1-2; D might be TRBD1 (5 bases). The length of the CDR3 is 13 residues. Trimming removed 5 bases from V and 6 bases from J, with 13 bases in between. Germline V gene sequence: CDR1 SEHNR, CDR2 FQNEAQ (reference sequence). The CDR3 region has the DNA TGTGCCAGCAGCCTCGGGGGTAAAGATGGCTACACCTTC. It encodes CASSLGGKDGYTF.

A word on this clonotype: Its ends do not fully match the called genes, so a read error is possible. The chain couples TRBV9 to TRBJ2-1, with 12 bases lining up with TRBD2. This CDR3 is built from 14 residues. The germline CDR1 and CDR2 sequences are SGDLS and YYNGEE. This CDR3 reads CASAGLAGSHEQFF. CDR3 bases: TGTGCCAGCGCCGGACTAGCGGGATCCCATGAGCAGTTTTTC. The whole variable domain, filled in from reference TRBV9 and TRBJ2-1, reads DSGVTQTPKHLITATGQRVTLRCSPRSGDLSVYWYQQSLDQGLQFLIQYYNGEERAKGNILERFSAQQFPDLHSELNLSSLELGDSALYFCASAGLAGSHEQFFGPGTRLTVL.

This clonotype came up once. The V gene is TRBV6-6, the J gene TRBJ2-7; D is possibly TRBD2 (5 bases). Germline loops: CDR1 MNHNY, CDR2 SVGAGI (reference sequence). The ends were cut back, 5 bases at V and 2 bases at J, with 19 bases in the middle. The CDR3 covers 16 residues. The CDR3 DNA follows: TGTGCCAGCAGTCCCCGTGGGAGCGGACGGACCTACGAGCAGTACTTC. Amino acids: CASSPRGSGRTYEQYF.

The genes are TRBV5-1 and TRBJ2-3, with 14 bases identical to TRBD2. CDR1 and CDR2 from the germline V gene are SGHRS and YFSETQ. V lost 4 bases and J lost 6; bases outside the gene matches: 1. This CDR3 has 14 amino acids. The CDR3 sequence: CASSRLAGGDTQYF. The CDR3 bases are TGCGCCAGCAGCAGACTAGCGGGAGGGGATACGCAGTATTTT. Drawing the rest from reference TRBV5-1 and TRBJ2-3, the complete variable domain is KAGVTQTPRYLIKTRGQQVTLSCSPISGHRSVSWYQQTPGQGLQFLFEYFSETQRNKGNFPGRFSGRQFSNSRSEMNVSTLELGDSALYLCASSRLAGGDTQYFGPGTRLTVL.

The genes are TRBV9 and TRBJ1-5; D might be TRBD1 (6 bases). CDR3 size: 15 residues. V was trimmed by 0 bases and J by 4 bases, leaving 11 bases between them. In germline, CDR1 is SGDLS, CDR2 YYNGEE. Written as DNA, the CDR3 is TGTGCCAGCAGCGTAGGACAAGGGGGGAATCAGCCCCAGCATTTT. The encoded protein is CASSVGQGGNQPQHF.

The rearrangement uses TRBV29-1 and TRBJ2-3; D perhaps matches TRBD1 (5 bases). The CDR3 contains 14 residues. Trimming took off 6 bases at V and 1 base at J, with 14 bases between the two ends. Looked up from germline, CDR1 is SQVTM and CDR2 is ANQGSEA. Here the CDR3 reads CSVATDRRTDTQYF. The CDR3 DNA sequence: TGCAGCGTAGCGACAGACCGTCGCACAGATACGCAGTATTTT.

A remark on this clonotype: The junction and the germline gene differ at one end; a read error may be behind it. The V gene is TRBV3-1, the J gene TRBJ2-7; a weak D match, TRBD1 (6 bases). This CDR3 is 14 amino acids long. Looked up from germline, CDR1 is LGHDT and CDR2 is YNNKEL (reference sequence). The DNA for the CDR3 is TGTGCCAGCAGCCCCCGGGACAAGTACTACGAGCAGTACTTT. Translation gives CASSPRDKYYEQYF.

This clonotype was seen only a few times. The CDR3 bases are TGTGCCAGCACGAGTAACACACTCGCCGAGCAGTACTTC. Translation: CASTSNTLAEQYF. V and J are TRBV27 and TRBJ2-7; D is undetermined. This CDR3 is built from 13 residues. The germline V and J ends were trimmed by 7 bases and 6 bases, with 16 bases remaining between them. CDR1 MNHEY and CDR2 SMNVEV come from the germline V gene (reference sequence).